This T cell receptor beta chain was documented in a study of blood T cells in healthy people across ages (dated by TCRdb to between 2015 and 2017). At the level of the whole study: In model experiments, template switching captured roughly one uniquely barcoded TCR beta cDNA molecule for every two T cells. Using deep sequencing normalized with unique cDNA molecular identifiers, the study measured how TCR beta repertoire diversity changes with age. The donors were divided into four age groups: young (average approximately 17 years), middle-aged (roughly 42), aged (approximately 64) and long-lived (about 79). Donors of different ages were randomly distributed across sequencing lanes to avoid experimental bias. Two additional independent replicas of 1 million unique cDNA reads from the same blood draw were analyzed for two donors (one aged 18 to 30 and one aged 80 or older). Here is what the overall study found, with its caveats: Observed TCR beta diversity correlated strongly with the percentage of naive T cells measured by flow cytometry. Because donor CMV infection status was unknown, age-related changes in expanded clonotypes were potentially confounded. Conclusive comparison of naive and antigen-experienced compartments was prevented by the profiling of bulk unsorted PBMCs. As age increased, observed TCR beta diversity per million T cells dropped in a roughly linear way, and a significant reduction was already evident by age 40. The long-lived group showed more naive CD4+ T cells, fewer expanded clones and increased TCR diversity than the aged group, suggesting age selection. Estimates of total diversity based on one million sequenced T cells were regarded as lower bounds and as underestimates.

The library was prepared using 5' RACE. The second PCR ran for about 6 to 12 cycles and used a J-beta primer mix along with a sample-barcoded 5' primer. A template-switch 5' adaptor carrying 12 random nucleotides introduced a unique molecular identifier onto each TCR beta cDNA molecule. Each sample yielded at least 2.5 million CDR3-containing paired-end reads. The Mint cDNA synthesis kit, primed by a TRBC-specific oligonucleotide, was used to synthesize first-strand cDNA from all RNA. After uracil-DNA glycosylase treatment, a first 18-cycle PCR used universal primers M1SS and BC2_uni_R on all cDNA. Processing in the source paper ran as follows. Each sample was normalized by randomly selecting 1 million high-quality reads, each carrying a distinct molecular identifier. Reads with shared molecular identifiers were discarded instead of being binned into consensus sequences. MiTCR, set to a Q25 quality threshold and the strictest error-elimination algorithm, was used for CDR3 identification, clonotype clustering and error correction. A nonparametric unseen species model using Euler transformation provided a lower-bound estimate of total TCR beta diversity. TCRdb reanalyzed the raw reads on its own, using fastp at Q25 for trimming and MiXCR for clone calling, and kept in-frame beta chains. Merged by CDR3 protein, the rows form single entries marked with the most common genes and DNA. The V and J calls and clone size come from TCRdb's table, not from the authors' own analysis. This sample has some 1.8 million distinct CDR3 sequences in its table, and around 42% of those were observed once. Roughly 23% of the sample comes from the top ten.

As regards this clonotype: It has no known antigen specificity. No per-base quality is available; no much larger clone lies one base away.

The donors were 40 or so Caucasian individuals from Russia, aged about 6 to 95 years, who were systemically healthy. Each donor gave ten milliliters of peripheral blood, drawn into EDTA-treated Vacutainer tubes. PBMCs were isolated by Ficoll-Paque density-gradient centrifugation, with at least 7 million obtained per sample. Trizol reagent was used to extract total RNA from the PBMCs, yielding at least 5 micrograms per sample. Naive CD45RAhigh/CD27high T cell percentages were measured by flow cytometry on a PBMC aliquot from every donor. Looking up the germline V gene (reference sequence) yields CDR1 DFQATT and CDR2 SNEGSKA. The CDR3 measures 11 amino acids from cysteine to phenylalanine. Just CDR3 DNA is preserved here, 33 bases in frame from base 1. At the junction V is shortened by 3 bases and J by 6 bases, with 7 bases in between.

The sequencing input was blood. The rearranged segments are TRBV20-1 and TRBJ2-3; the D gene cannot be named for sure. This TCR was recovered from a human donor in good health. The DNA reads as follows: TGCAGTGCTAGTTTGTGGGATACGCAGTATTTT. The resulting protein is CSASLWDTQYF.